These T cell receptor beta chains were read from a single sample in a study of T-cell reconstitution after alpha-beta-depleted transplantation in children. TCRdb recomputed calls from the PCR reads with MiXCR, one row per CDR3 protein. The data show 500,000 to 650,000 distinct CDR3 sequences, with under 15% seen just once and around 2.2% held by the top ten. The specimen comprised PBMCs, mostly from graft donor cells, sampled 360 days after TCRalphabeta/CD19-depleted stem cell transplant. These receptors originate from a male patient between 10 and 17 years old who had a stem cell transplant for acute myeloid leukemia, so the T cells may come from the graft donor. CDR3s include the opening cysteine and the closing phenylalanine or tryptophan. A D gene is named only where the DNA matches it firmly. Size is omitted from some rows. Given values are once, few, many or a class for expanded clones.

j_call,clone_size,d_call,v_call,cdr3_nt,cdr3_aa
TRBJ2-2,many,NA,TRBV7-7,TGTGCTAGCAGCTTATGGACTTTCGGAACCGGGGAGCTGTTTTTT,CASSLWTFGTGELFF
TRBJ1-2,NA,NA,TRBV18,TGTGCCAGCTCACCCTGGGGGAGTACTGGCTACACCTTC,CASSPWGSTGYTF
TRBJ2-1,NA,NA,TRBV29-1,TGCAGCGTTGAAGTGAGACCGAGGACCTACAATGAGCAGTTCTTC,CSVEVRPRTYNEQFF
TRBJ2-3,few,TRBD2,TRBV4-3,TGCGCCAGCAGCCAAGATGCGGGAGGGCCAGATACGCAGTATTTT,CASSQDAGGPDTQYF
TRBJ2-7,few,NA,TRBV19,TGTGCCACCGGGGGTGGGGGTGCCTACGAGCAGTACTTC,CATGGGGAYEQYF
TRBJ2-3,many,TRBD2,TRBV9,TGTGCCAGCAGCGTATCCTCTGGGACTAGCGCTAGCACAGATACGCAGTATTTT,CASSVSSGTSASTDTQYF
TRBJ2-1,many,TRBD1,TRBV6-2/TRBV6-3,TGTGCCAGCAGACCCCTCCGGGACAGGGCTCCCAATGAGCAGTTCTTC,CASRPLRDRAPNEQFF
TRBJ2-1,NA,TRBD2,TRBV27,TGTGCCAGCAGTTTATTCGCTAGCGGGATTTACAATGAGCAGTTCTTC,CASSLFASGIYNEQFF
TRBJ2-5,NA,TRBD1,TRBV6-5,TGTGCCAGCAGTTACTGGACAGGGGGACAAGAGACCCAGTACTTC,CASSYWTGGQETQYF
TRBJ2-3,many,TRBD2,TRBV7-2,TGTGCCAGCAGCTCAGGACTAGCCGCTACAGATACGCAGTATTTT,CASSSGLAATDTQYF
TRBJ2-3,few,TRBD2,TRBV6-5,TGTGCCAGCAGTTACTCGGAACTAGCGGGAGGCGGGGATACGCAGTATTTT,CASSYSELAGGGDTQYF
TRBJ2-1,NA,TRBD2,TRBV6-1,TGTGCCAGCAGTACACTAGCGGGAGAATGGAATGAGCAGTTCTTC,CASSTLAGEWNEQFF
TRBJ2-1,NA,TRBD2,TRBV14,TGTGCCAGCAGCTCGTGGCCCCGGACTAGCGGATACAATGAGCAGTTCTTC,CASSSWPRTSGYNEQFF
TRBJ2-4,many,NA,TRBV29-1,TGCAGCGTTGAGGGCAGGGTGGAAAAAAACATTCAGTACTTC,CSVEGRVEKNIQYF
TRBJ2-7,NA,TRBD1,TRBV7-9,TGTGCCAGCAGCTTAGAACCGGACAGGTCCCACGAGCAGTACTTC,CASSLEPDRSHEQYF
TRBJ2-3,few,NA,TRBV29-1,TGCAGCGTTGATGGGTACACAGATACGCAGTATTTT,CSVDGYTDTQYF
TRBJ2-3,few,NA,TRBV12-3/TRBV12-4,TGTGCCAGCAGTTCCCCCTTCGGTAGTGGACGGACCAGCACAGATACGCAGTATTTT,CASSSPFGSGRTSTDTQYF
TRBJ2-5,many,NA,TRBV7-9,TGTGCCAGCAGCTCCCTCACGGTTCCTTTACCTAAAGAGACCCAGTACTTC,CASSSLTVPLPKETQYF
TRBJ2-7,few,TRBD1,TRBV29-1,TGCAGCGTTGTTAAATTTTCCGGACAGGACGTAGGGGAGCAGTACTTC,CSVVKFSGQDVGEQYF
TRBJ2-7,NA,TRBD2,TRBV30,TGTGCCTGGGGTCGACTAGCGGGATCCCTTACGGAGCAGTACTTC,CAWGRLAGSLTEQYF
TRBJ2-4,NA,NA,TRBV7-2,TGTGCCAGCAGCCCCCCGAGACAGCATGGTCAAAACATTCAGTACTTC,CASSPPRQHGQNIQYF
TRBJ2-7,few,NA,TRBV7-2,TGTGCCAGCAGCTCCGTATGGAACTACGAGCAGTACTTC,CASSSVWNYEQYF
TRBJ2-5,NA,NA,TRBV20-1,TGCAGTGCTAGGGGCGGGGGCCTAGGGGAGACCCAGTACTTC,CSARGGGLGETQYF
TRBJ2-1,NA,NA,TRBV5-1,TGCGCCAGCAGCCCCCTAGCGTACAATGAGCAGTTCTTC,CASSPLAYNEQFF
TRBJ2-5,NA,TRBD2,TRBV4-2,TGTGCCAGCAGTGGAGCGGGAGCTGAGACCCAGTACTTC,CASSGAGAETQYF